The clone carrying this TCR beta chain was counted between two and nine times. What it binds is unknown. The data originate from a study of T cells after yellow fever vaccination. The study, taken as a whole, reports: Contaminating bulk clonotypes could be abundant in FACS-sorted repertoires. The CD4 compartment and the CD8 compartment contained a small share of clonotypes in common. A large majority of primary-vaccination clones showed up again after the booster (96% CD4, approximately 90% CD8).

Production of TCR cDNA was by 5'RACE template switching, which also added a universal primer site and UMIs. TCRdb called the 5' RACE reads again in MiXCR, with one record for every CDR3 protein. The table records 200,000 to 300,000 distinct CDR3 sequences, over 6.5% of them present only once. J gave up 0 bases and V 4 bases, and 6 bases lay outside the gene matches. The CDR3 is 17 amino acids. CDR1 and CDR2 from the germline V gene are SGHTA and FQGNSA. This TCR derives from a man aged 25 to 40 who received the YFV17D yellow fever vaccine. Sequences were derived from CD4+ T cells sorted from PBMCs, sampled on the day of the yellow fever booster vaccination. The chain employs TRBV7-2 and TRBJ2-6; 7 bases are shared with TRBD2. The CDR3 loop reads CASSSSSGSSGANVLTF. The CDR3 nucleotides are TGTGCCAGCAGCTCTTCTAGCGGTAGCTCTGGGGCCAACGTCCTGACTTTC.